The source of this TCR beta chain is a study of blood T cell repertoires in COVID-19. Study details: Researchers got acute and convalescent COVID-19 samples from the United States, Italy and Spain. PBMCs, B-cell-depleted T cells, or T cells were the source of the cDNA or gDNA that made up the material.

V was clipped by 7 bases and J by 0 bases; unmatched bases: 14. CDR1 MDHEN and CDR2 SYDVKM come from the germline V gene. The CDR3 length is 17 residues. Original analysis: Amplifying reference gene primers gave estimates of nucleated cell counts. Some clones are missing from TCRdb's copy, which holds only in-frame ones; the method was immunoSEQ multiplex PCR. V and J calls and clone size are copied from that table; D and trimming were computed from the DNA. The data contain under 400,000 clones, 89% of them singletons. J is TRBJ1-1 and V is TRBV28, with 7 bases fitting TRBD1. Sequencing input: peripheral blood. The sequence derives from a woman between 55 and 75 years old with COVID-19, enrolled during active disease. DNA for the CDR3: TGTGCCAGCACCCCCCCCCGGGACAGTGCTATGAACACTGAAGCTTTCTTT. Encoded protein: CASTPPRDSAMNTEAFF.